This T cell receptor (beta chain) comes out of a study of T cell changes during pregnancy in multiple sclerosis. A note on this clone: At the DNA level, this CDR3 is encoded by other sequences in the same sample as well.

CDR1 is SGHTA and CDR2 is FQGNSA in the germline V gene. The CDR3 contains 15 residues. J lost 1 base, V lost 5 bases, and 5 bases had no gene match. Sequencing used immunoSEQ multiplex PCR; TCRdb keeps in-frame clones, though not all of them. The data show about 60,000 clones, 85% to 95% seen once. This sequence originates from a female donor with multiple sclerosis, enrolled in a pregnancy study. Sequenced here: peripheral blood, sampled in the first trimester of pregnancy. The genes are TRBV7-2 and TRBJ1-5; 7 nucleotides agree with TRBD1. Here the CDR3 DNA reads TGTGCCAGCAGCCCGAGACAGGGCAGCAATCAGCCCCAGCATTTT. Translating gives CASSPRQGSNQPQHF. Full variable domain (outside the CDR3, taken from reference TRBV7-2 and TRBJ1-5): GAGVSQSPSNKVTEKGKDVELRCDPISGHTALYWYRQSLGQGLEFLIYFQGNSAPDKSGLPSDRFSAERTGGSVSTLTIQRTQQEDSAVYLCASSPRQGSNQPQHFGDGTRLSIL.